This TCR beta chain was sequenced in a study of blood T cell repertoires in COVID-19. Turning to the study itself: Sources were T cells, B-cell-depleted T cells, or PBMCs; the material itself was cDNA or gDNA.

The repertoire was sequenced with immunoSEQ multiplex PCR; TCRdb's copy has only in-frame clones and lacks some. The sample holds 300,000 or so clones, 87% seen once. This CDR3 spans 14 amino acids. CDR1 SEHNR and CDR2 FQNEAQ come from the germline V gene (reference sequence). The germline V and J ends were trimmed by 5 bases and 8 bases, with 18 bases remaining between them. This chain connects TRBV7-9 to TRBJ1-2, with D possibly being TRBD1 (6 bases). The TCR originated in a woman in her forties or fifties who had recovered from COVID-19. The sample comprised peripheral blood. DNA for the CDR3: TGTGCCAGCAGCCCCGGGAGGGGGGCGGTCGGCTACACCTTC. It codes for CASSPGRGAVGYTF. Using reference TRBV7-9 and TRBJ1-2 for the parts outside the CDR3, the full variable domain is DTGVSQNPRHKITKRGQNVTFRCDPISEHNRLYWYRQTLGQGPEFLTYFQNEAQLEKSRLLSDRFSAERPKGSFSTLEIQRTEQGDSAMYLCASSPGRGAVGYTFGSGTRLTVV.